The T cell receptor beta chain under discussion was sequenced for a study of cytomegalovirus exposure and HLA in healthy donors (dated by TCRdb to about 2017). About the study as a whole: An earlier analysis of more than 550 of the donors reported about 280 Gb of sequence data and roughly 120 million unique TCR beta sequences obtained from 180 million or so T cells. An early release covering 550 to 650 HLA-typed donors comprised 250 to 350 gigabases of sequencing data and around 85 million unique TCR sequences. Among the roughly 390 genotyped donors, more than 70% belonged to the genetic ancestry cluster associated with self-reported Caucasian donors. The aim of the study was to test whether cataloging public T cell receptors could identify signatures of past pathogen exposure. The study used immunosequencing to profile the T cell repertoires of several hundred subjects and linked those repertoires to cytomegalovirus serostatus. A separate validation cohort of 100 to 150 different subjects was used in addition to the 666-subject first cohort. High-throughput TCR immunosequencing, statistical association of individual TCRs with disease status, and machine learning were combined to predict cytomegalovirus infection status. A later analysis re-examined previously published TCR beta repertoires from more than 650 donors and added high-resolution HLA genotyping to investigate patterns of TCR occurrence. Rather than drawing on any new phenotypic data, the later analysis identified candidate immune exposures from TCR beta sequences and the way those sequences occurred across donors. An earlier analysis of around 540 of the donors applied high-throughput TCR beta sequencing to assess whether each TCR beta V gene segment acted as functional or pseudogenic. Donor age, sex, ethnicity and CMV serostatus were compiled together with the repertoire data. A later genetic analysis used genome-wide SNP genotypes for 398 of the 666 donors, treating that subset as a discovery cohort. Every discovery cohort repertoire had been produced on one sequencing platform. Both class I and class II loci were covered by HLA typing, at four-digit resolution. The number of donors typed differed by locus, with roughly 629-640 for A, B, C, DRB1 and DQB1, more than 500 for DQA1, over 600 for DPA1, and around 430 for DPB1. Because of strong linkage in the cohort, roughly five DR-DQ haplotypes were treated as single units for association and clustering. Across about 380 genotyped donors of the cohort, an average of about 240,000 unique TCR beta nucleotide sequences per donor were sequenced, and roughly 20% of those sequences were non-productive.

In total, approximately 610 healthy bone marrow donors made up the cohort. All cohort members were sampled while nominally healthy, although unrecorded immune exposures were likely present. The donor was CMV seropositive and was included in the group of 289 seropositive cohort members. Every donor gave a peripheral blood sample, and the peripheral blood mononuclear cells from that sample were used for TCR beta sequencing. Genomic DNA extraction from the blood cell samples was performed with the Qiagen DNeasy Blood Extraction Kit. With regard to this clone: No antigen is known for it.

Libraries were prepared through the immunoSEQ multiplex PCR assay. A mixture of 60 forward primers for TCR Vbeta segments and 13 reverse primers for TCR Jbeta segments was used in the multiplex PCR. Amplification of the CDR3 region of rearranged TCR beta genes was performed with a multiplex PCR assay on genomic DNA. On the Illumina HiSeq System, the amplified TCR beta libraries were sequenced as 87-base-pair reads. Turning to the authors' computational methods: In a later analysis, about 80 million unique TCR beta chains were counted across the 650 to 750 repertoires, and approximately 11 million of these chains were shared by at least two donors. A nearest-neighbor algorithm error-corrected the raw reads and collapsed the reads into unique sequences, merging closely related sequences to remove PCR and sequencing errors. To assign V, D and J gene segments, CDR3 sequences were aligned to IMGT reference sequences. For a sequence to be retained, a match of at least six nucleotides to both a V gene segment and a J gene segment was required. Rearrangements were called productive when the CDR3 lacked stop codons and stayed in frame with V and J; all others were non-productive. Following IMGT convention, CDR3 was defined as the stretch from the second conserved V-encoded cysteine to the conserved J-encoded phenylalanine. The earlier analysis of about 590 of the donors excluded sequences that lacked an unambiguous match to a single V gene segment. In an earlier analysis of 450 to 750 of the donors, a V segment was called functional when productive rearrangements were above 56.7%, and segregating when the standard deviation between donors exceeded 5%. A statistical classification framework was developed to diagnose cytomegalovirus status using the catalog of TCR beta chain sequences. V and J gene assignment, in a later analysis, came from comparing TCR nucleotide sequences with IMGT/GENE-DB human TR gene sequences. A later analysis assigned CDR3 sequences and most-parsimonious VDJ recombination scenarios with the TCRdist pipeline. A later analysis defined each TCR beta chain by its CDR3 amino acid sequence plus V-gene family, and excluded reads lacking a unique V-gene family. In a later analysis, around 650 highly shared, low-generation-probability nucleotide sequences were removed to address suspected cross-contamination and a sequencing artifact. In a later analysis, a clonal expansion index for each public chain was calculated from normalized within-repertoire ranks of inferred template counts. Generation probabilities in a later analysis came from a VDJ recombination model fitted to out-of-frame rearrangements, and those results were checked against IGoR. In a later analysis, TCR-TCR, TCR-HLA and TCR-CMV co-occurrence was scored with hypergeometric tests, and a repertoire-size bias correction was applied to TCR pairs. In a later analysis, false discovery rates were estimated by permuting HLA or CMV assignments 20 times. In a later analysis, co-occurring TCRs were grouped using DBSCAN, with TCRdist sequence similarity added in when clustering inside HLA-allele-positive subsets. Co-occurrence clustering excluded repertoires with fewer than 30,000 or more than 120,000 public chains, plus five with anomalous nucleotide sharing. This is the immuneACCESS table as TCRdb keeps it, with only in-frame sequences that have V and J called. A part of the clones is gone; compared with another copy, unresolved V genes explain less than half, and the rest is unexplained. Clone size and the V and J calls come from that table; the DNA yielded D and trimming. The table of this sample itemizes roughly 55,000 clones. The ten largest clones capture approximately 10% of the sample.

The paper's findings and limits, for the study overall: A further reported finding was that TCR beta sequences accurately predicted the HLA-A and HLA-B alleles for most subjects in the first cohort. The authors suggested that the approach could potentially be extended to other disease states and immunological phenotypes. Several of the top co-occurrence clusters appeared to be linked to parvovirus B19, influenza, CMV and Epstein-Barr virus, according to a later analysis. At a false discovery rate of 0.05, a later analysis linked 16,951 TCR beta sequences to specific HLA alleles. Presence/absence analyses assumed roughly uniform sequencing depth across donors, an assumption that may not hold. The earlier analysis of almost 600 of the donors excluded some 15 rarely observed V segments, including chromosome 9 orphons, because counts were too low. Most CMV-associated TCR beta chains appeared to be HLA-restricted in a later analysis, and the HLA associations seemed to be driven largely by CMV exposure. A later genetic analysis associated a missense DCLRE1C variant with V-gene and J-gene trimming of TCR beta chains, and an independent cohort replicated the association. Correlated functional status among segregating V segments might be attributable to linkage disequilibrium, but an unknown experimental factor could not be ruled out. The cohort was sequenced for TCR beta chains only, and without alpha or paired-chain data the features that could be detected were limited. The classifier was reported to diagnose cytomegalovirus status with high specificity and sensitivity in both the original and validation cohorts. While some public TCRs were present in many individuals, most TCR sequences turned up only very rarely across donors. A later analysis found that TCR association rates varied across HLA loci, with DRB1 alleles showing the most associated TCRs and HLA-C alleles the fewest. A few of the identified cytomegalovirus-associated TCR beta chains were confirmed in vitro to be specific for cytomegalovirus antigens. Immune exposure information for the cohort was limited to CMV serostatus. A later genetic analysis reported fewer N-insertions in productive TCRs among donors in an Asian-associated ancestry cluster than the roughly 700-donor mean. The sequencing pipeline was judged likely to have produced a cluster of highly shared sequence variants as a technical artifact. Some IMGT-functional V segments, including TRBV6-2 and TRBV6-3, could not be told apart with the 87-base-pair reads, so those segments were excluded. A total of roughly 160 TCR beta chains were listed by the study as associated with cytomegalovirus. In an earlier analysis of about 600 of the donors, most TCR beta V segments appeared in productive rearrangements about 87% or about 30% of the time, broadly matching IMGT annotations. Assigning TCR associations to individual alleles was difficult when HLA alleles, especially DR and DQ, strongly co-occurred. Compared with equally common non-associated chains, HLA-associated TCR beta chains in a later analysis were more clonally expanded and had lower generation probabilities. HLA typing was unavailable for some donors at each locus, so association tests used only the typed subset.

At the junction V is shortened by 2 bases and J by 2 bases; bases outside the gene matches: 8. Spanning cysteine to phenylalanine, the CDR3 consists of 16 amino acids. Here the CDR3 DNA is all that survives: 48 bases in frame from base 1. Looking up the germline V gene yields CDR1 KGHSH and CDR2 LQKENI. This chain joins TRBV18 to TRBJ2-5; 7 central nucleotides agree with TRBD2. The sequenced material came from PBMCs. The sequence was obtained from a woman aged 45-60 years in good health and CMV-seropositive. The sequenced DNA is TGTGCCAGCTCACCAATGCGGTCTAGCGGACAAGAGACCCAGTACTTC. It encodes CASSPMRSSGQETQYF.